This T cell receptor (beta chain) was observed in a study of a mutant IDH1 vaccine in newly diagnosed glioma. Study-wide context: The study held visit V12 at week 35 and visit V13 at week 47.

Time point reported: week 47, end of study. Topical imiquimod accompanied each vaccine dose, which consisted of 300 ug of mutant IDH1 20-mer peptide. Patients carried new grade 3 or 4 IDH1-mutant astrocytomas lacking nuclear ATRX. The CDR3 consists of 11 residues. The germline V gene encodes CDR1 SEHNR and CDR2 FQNEAQ (reference sequence). As regards this clone: Its specificity is not known. An end of the junction differs from the germline gene, which may be a read error.

Produced via immunoSEQ multiplex PCR; TCRdb's table is partial and in-frame only. The table lists tens of thousands of clones, about 81% of them singletons. The chain uses TRBV7-9 and TRBJ1-1, with D unresolved. Here the sequenced sample was PBMCs, taken from a glioma patient whose treatment included an IDH1 peptide vaccine. This receptor was obtained from a man aged 35-49 years with glioma. This CDR3 is CASRLAPEAFF. The DNA for the CDR3 is TGTGCCAGCCGCTTGGCCCCTGAAGCTTTCTTT.